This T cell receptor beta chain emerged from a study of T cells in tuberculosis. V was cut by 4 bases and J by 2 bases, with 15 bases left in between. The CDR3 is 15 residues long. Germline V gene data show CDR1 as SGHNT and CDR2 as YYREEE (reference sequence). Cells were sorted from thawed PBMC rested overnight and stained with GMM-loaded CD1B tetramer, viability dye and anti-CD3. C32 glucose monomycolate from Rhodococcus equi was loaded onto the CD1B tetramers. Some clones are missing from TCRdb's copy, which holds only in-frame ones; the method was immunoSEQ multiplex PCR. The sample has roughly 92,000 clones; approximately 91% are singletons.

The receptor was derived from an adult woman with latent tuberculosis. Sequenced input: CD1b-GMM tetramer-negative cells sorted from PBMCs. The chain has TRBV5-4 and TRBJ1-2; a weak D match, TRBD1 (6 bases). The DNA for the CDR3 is TGTGCCAGCAGCAGACGGACAGAATTCAACTATGGCTACACCTTC. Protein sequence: CASSRRTEFNYGYTF.